This T cell receptor beta chain was recovered during a study of shared clonotypes between healthy human individuals. Study-level background: For every donor, three CD4 naive, three CD4 memory, two CD8 naive and one CD8 memory plates were used.

Several immunoSEQ plates held equal portions of the genomic DNA taken from each subset. Original processing notes: Junction-only immunoSEQ sequences carried no quality scores, so filtering differed. Libraries were prepared by immunoSEQ multiplex PCR; TCRdb keeps only in-frame clonotypes and omits some of them. V and J calls and clone size are those listed in that table; D and trimming were worked out from the DNA. The repertoire holds some 360,000 clones, with roughly 80% as singletons. Germline-derived CDR1 and CDR2 are MNHEY and SMNVEV (reference sequence). The CDR3 sequence is 15 residues long. The J segment lost 8 bases and the V segment lost 4 bases, leaving 12 bases of the junction unmatched. This clone was seen just once.

The chain couples TRBV27 to TRBJ2-3, with 7 bases aligning to TRBD2. The sample consisted of memory CD4+ T cells sorted from blood. The subset here: CD45RA-negative fraction. The source of this sequence is a man aged 30 to 45 in good health. Here the CDR3 reads CASSYGSGVVLTQYF. CDR3 DNA: TGTGCCAGCAGTTACGGAAGCGGGGTGGTTCTTACGCAGTATTTT.